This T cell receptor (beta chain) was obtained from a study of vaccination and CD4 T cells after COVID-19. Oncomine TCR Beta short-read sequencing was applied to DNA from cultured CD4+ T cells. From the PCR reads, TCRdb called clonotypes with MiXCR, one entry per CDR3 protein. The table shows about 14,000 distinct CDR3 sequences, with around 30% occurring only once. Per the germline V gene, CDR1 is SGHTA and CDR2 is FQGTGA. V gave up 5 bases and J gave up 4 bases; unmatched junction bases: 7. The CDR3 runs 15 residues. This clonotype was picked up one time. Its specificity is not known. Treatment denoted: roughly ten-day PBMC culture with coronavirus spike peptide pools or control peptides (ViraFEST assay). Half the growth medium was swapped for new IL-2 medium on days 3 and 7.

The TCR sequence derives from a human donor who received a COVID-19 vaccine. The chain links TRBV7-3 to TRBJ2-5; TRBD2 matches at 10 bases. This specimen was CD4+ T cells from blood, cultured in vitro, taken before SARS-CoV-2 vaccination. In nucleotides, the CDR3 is TGTGCCAGCAGCGCGAGCGGGGGGGTTGGAGAGACCCAGTACTTC. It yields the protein CASSASGGVGETQYF.